Listed here are 32 T cell receptor beta chains from one sample, sequenced in a study of blood T cell repertoires in COVID-19. Data came from immunoSEQ multiplex PCR; TCRdb stores just in-frame clones and leaves some out. Of about 180,000 clones in the sample, about 81% were seen once. The sample comprised peripheral blood. The source is a woman aged 80 or older with COVID-19, enrolled during active disease.

V is TRBV28 and J is TRBJ1-5; possibly TRBD1 for D (5 bases). The V end lost 3 bases, the J end lost 1 base, and 13 bases lay between the germline ends. Germline V gene sequence: CDR1 MDHEN, CDR2 SYDVKM. The CDR3 contains 16 residues. As DNA, the CDR3 is TGTGCCAGCAGTTTCTCCCGGGGGGTGAGCAATCAGCCCCAGCATTTT. It specifies CASSFSRGVSNQPQHF.

The chain has TRBV29-1 and TRBJ2-3; 9 nucleotides agree with TRBD2. CDR1 is SQVTM, CDR2 ANQGSEA, per germline. The junction had 3 bases not matched to a gene; V was cut back by 6 bases and J by 2 bases. This CDR3 has 13 amino acids. The CDR3 loop is CSVVAGVTDTQYF. The DNA for the CDR3 is TGCAGCGTAGTAGCGGGGGTCACAGATACGCAGTATTTT.

CDR3 nucleotides: TGTGCCAGCAGTTTTAGCGGCCTAGCACGAGGGGATACGCAGTATTTT. Translating it yields CASSFSGLARGDTQYF. The chain links TRBV27 to TRBJ2-3; D perhaps matches TRBD2 (6 bases). The V end was cut by 3 bases, the J end by 6 bases, with 19 bases between. The V gene's germline CDR1 is MNHEY and CDR2 SMNVEV (reference sequence). The CDR3 consists of 16 residues.

V and J are TRBV7-2 and TRBJ2-3; D is unclear. The germline V and J ends were trimmed by 5 bases and 0 bases, with 9 bases remaining between them. The CDR3 runs to 14 residues. Germline CDR1 is SGHTA and CDR2 is FQGNSA. The CDR3 protein is CASSTYASTDTQYF. CDR3 DNA: TGTGCCAGCAGCACCTACGCTAGCACAGATACGCAGTATTTT.

This clone was picked up one time. The CDR3 loop reads CATSDADRVYEQYF. The CDR3 bases are TGTGCCACCAGTGACGCCGACAGGGTCTACGAGCAGTACTTC. The rearrangement joins TRBV24-1 to TRBJ2-7, with 7 bases fitting TRBD1. The germline gives CDR1 KGHDR, CDR2 SFDVKD. Unmatched junction bases numbered 5, after V lost 4 bases and J lost 3 bases. The CDR3 has 14 residues.

In regard to this clone: A read error may be the cause here, since a much bigger clone is one base away. The chain couples TRBV14 to TRBJ1-1, with a possible D match to TRBD1 (5 bases). Per germline, CDR1 SGHDN and CDR2 FVKESK. The V end was cut by 4 bases, the J end by 4 bases, with 10 bases between. This CDR3 is built from 13 residues. Written as DNA, the CDR3 is TGTGCCAGCAGCCCCGCGGGGGGCACTGAAGCTTTCTTT. Residues: CASSPAGGTEAFF. Filled out from reference TRBV14 and TRBJ1-1, the complete variable domain reads EAGVTQFPSHSVIEKGQTVTLRCDPISGHDNLYWYRRVMGKEIKFLLHFVKESKQDESGMPNNRFLAERTGGTYSTLKVQPAELEDSGVYFCASSPAGGTEAFFGQGTRLTVV.

The chain is built from TRBV19 and TRBJ2-1; no firm D call. CDR1 LNHDA and CDR2 SQIVND come from the germline V gene (reference sequence). V lost 7 bases, J lost 1 base, and 8 bases lay in between. The length of the CDR3 is 13 residues. This chain's CDR3 is CASNGRSYNEQFF. The CDR3 DNA is TGTGCCAGTAACGGCAGGTCCTACAATGAGCAGTTCTTC. Together with reference TRBV19 and TRBJ2-1, the CDR3 gives the full variable domain: DGGITQSPKYLFRKEGQNVTLSCEQNLNHDAMYWYRQDPGQGLRLIYYSQIVNDFQKGDIAEGYSVSREKKESFPLTVTSAQKNPTAFYLCASNGRSYNEQFFGPGTRLTVL.

The rearrangement uses TRBV29-1 and TRBJ2-2, with TRBD2 identical over 9 bases. This CDR3 region has 14 residues. CDR1 is SQVTM and CDR2 is ANQGSEA in the germline V gene. With 4 bases clipped from V and 9 bases from J, the junction kept 9 bases outside the gene matches. For the CDR3, the DNA is TGCAGCGTTGTTTTCGCGGGAGGGCCGTGGGAGCTGTTTTTT. Protein sequence: CSVVFAGGPWELFF.

This clone was detected only once. The rearrangement links TRBV25-1 to TRBJ2-5, with D hard to call. Germline V lookup: CDR1 MGHDK, CDR2 SYGVNS. The V end lost 3 bases, the J end lost 4 bases, and 9 bases lay between the germline ends. The CDR3 consists of 13 residues. The CDR3 is CASSDPPLETQYF. The CDR3 DNA sequence: TGTGCCAGCAGTGACCCCCCTTTAGAGACCCAGTACTTC.

The rearrangement joins TRBV4-3 to TRBJ1-2, with D possibly TRBD1 on 6 matching bases. V lost 7 bases to trimming and J lost 4 bases, with 16 bases between them. The CDR3 runs 14 residues. CDR1 LGHNA and CDR2 YSLEER come from the germline V gene. The CDR3 DNA follows: TGCGCCAGCAAATTTCAGGGAGGGGGCTATGGCTACACCTTC. It specifies CASKFQGGGYGYTF.

The genes are TRBV13 and TRBJ1-2; no firm D call. The V gene's germline CDR1 is PRHDT and CDR2 FYEKMQ (reference sequence). Trimming left V 2 bases short and J 5 bases short, with 6 bases between. The length of the CDR3 is 12 residues. In DNA form, the CDR3 reads TGTGCCAGCAGCTTAAACAAGTATGGCTACACCTTC. Protein product: CASSLNKYGYTF. Variable domain in full (rest from reference TRBV13 and TRBJ1-2): AAGVIQSPRHLIKEKRETATLKCYPIPRHDTVYWYQQGPGQDPQFLISFYEKMQSDKGSIPDRFSAQQFSDYHSELNMSSLELGDSALYFCASSLNKYGYTFGSGTRLTVV.

The chain joins TRBV3-1 (or the pseudogene TRBV3-2) to TRBJ2-1; D unclear. Germline V CDR1 and CDR2: LGHDT, YNNKEL (reference sequence). The V and J ends lost 6 bases and 2 bases respectively, with 23 bases between them. The CDR3 contains 18 residues. CDR3 DNA: TGTGCCAGCAGTTCCAGAAGCGTGAGCGCCAGTCCCTACAATGAGCAGTTCTTC. The encoded protein is CASSSRSVSASPYNEQFF.

This chain joins TRBV19 and TRBJ1-2; 7 bases are a match to TRBD1. The CDR3 spans 13 residues. Trimming cost V 6 bases and J 8 bases; bases outside gene matches: 9. Germline CDR1 LNHDA, CDR2 SQIVND (reference sequence). For the CDR3, the DNA is TGTGCCAGTAGCAAGACAGGGCGAGACGGCTACACCTTC. This translates into CASSKTGRDGYTF.

This clone was detected only once. The chain couples TRBV2 to TRBJ1-2; TRBD1 matches at 8 bases. This CDR3 region has 14 residues. The V and J ends lost 5 bases and 3 bases, in that order; junction bases with no gene match: 5. From germline, CDR1 is SNHLY and CDR2 FYNNEI. The CDR3 protein is CASSWTGRHYGYTF. CDR3 coding DNA: TGTGCCAGCAGTTGGACAGGGCGGCACTATGGCTACACCTTC.

The chain recombines TRBV7-2 with TRBJ1-6; no definite D call. Germline CDR1 reads SGHTA; CDR2 reads FQGNSA. The CDR3 spans 15 residues. The germline V and J ends were trimmed by 1 base and 8 bases, with 12 bases remaining between them. The CDR3 sequence is CASSLDSRPHSPLHF. The CDR3 bases are TGTGCCAGCAGCTTAGACTCCAGGCCGCATTCACCCCTCCACTTT.

The CDR3, as DNA: TGTGCCAGCAGCAAACGAACAGGGGTTAACACTGAAGCTTTCTTT. It codes for CASSKRTGVNTEAFF. The rearrangement uses TRBV11-3 and TRBJ1-1; 7 bases align to TRBD1. Germline-derived CDR1 and CDR2 are SGHNT and YENEEA. J was trimmed by 2 bases and V by 5 bases; bases with no gene match: 8. The CDR3 runs 15 residues.

DNA of the CDR3: TGTGCCATCAGCCCCATTTCGGACAGGGCTGACGAGCAGTACTTC. Translated: CAISPISDRADEQYF. The chain recombines TRBV10-3 with TRBJ2-7, with TRBD1 matching over 8 bases. The CDR3 is 15 residues long. Germline V gene data show CDR1 as ENHRY and CDR2 as SYGVKD. With 6 bases clipped from V and 5 bases from J, the junction kept 12 bases outside the gene matches.

The chain recombines TRBV2 with TRBJ2-3, with 10 bases that match TRBD2. Looked up from germline, CDR1 is SNHLY and CDR2 is FYNNEI. The V gene end was trimmed by 6 bases and the J gene end by 4 bases; junction bases not matched to a gene: 4. The CDR3 sequence is 14 residues long. CDR3 coding DNA: TGTGCCAGCAGGGCCGGGACTAGCGCAGATACGCAGTATTTT. Translating it yields CASRAGTSADTQYF.

This sequence joins TRBV11-2 and TRBJ2-1, with 10 nucleotides matching TRBD2. The CDR3 sequence is 12 residues long. Germline values: CDR1 SGHAT, CDR2 FQNNGV. The J segment lost 16 bases and the V segment lost 3 bases, leaving 6 bases of the junction unmatched. CDR3 in amino acids: CASSLLLAGLFF. The CDR3 bases are TGTGCCAGCAGCTTGCTACTAGCGGGATTATTCTTC. The variable domain in full, completed from reference TRBV11-2 and TRBJ2-1, reads EAGVAQSPRYKIIEKRQSVAFWCNPISGHATLYWYQQILGQGPKLLIQFQNNGVVDDSQLPKDRFSAERLKGVDSTLKIQPAKLEDSAVYLCASSLLLAGLFFGPGTRLTVL.

This clone was seen once. This rearrangement joins TRBV28 to TRBJ2-3, with TRBD1 as a possible D gene (5 bases). The CDR3 loop spans 12 amino acids. Trimming pared 6 bases from V and 3 bases from J, leaving 7 bases between. Germline V gives CDR1 MDHEN, CDR2 SYDVKM. The CDR3 sequence is CASRPGTDTQYF. CDR3 DNA: TGTGCCAGCAGGCCAGGGACAGATACGCAGTATTTT.

The CDR3 DNA is TGTGGAGCAGGGGGAGGTAACTATGGCTACACCTTC. This translates into CGAGGGNYGYTF. The V gene is TRBV2, the J gene TRBJ1-2; 7 bases agree with TRBD1. This CDR3 spans 12 amino acids. CDR1 is SNHLY, CDR2 FYNNEI, per germline.

The chain has TRBV6-5 and TRBJ2-5; 9 positions agree with TRBD2. Trimming cost V 5 bases and J 4 bases; bases outside gene matches: 8. Germline loops: CDR1 MNHEY, CDR2 SVGAGI. This CDR3 contains 15 residues. This chain's CDR3 is CASSHGASGVETQYF. CDR3 nucleotides: TGTGCCAGCAGTCACGGGGCTAGCGGGGTAGAGACCCAGTACTTC.

This chain links TRBV6-1 with TRBJ1-4; no reliable D call. V gave up 2 bases and J gave up 0 bases, with 4 bases separating them. CDR1 is MNHNS, CDR2 SASEGT, per germline. The CDR3 is made up of 14 amino acids. CDR3 sequence reads: CASSEQTTNEKLFF. The CDR3 DNA follows: TGTGCCAGCAGTGAACAGACAACTAATGAAAAACTGTTTTTT.

The chain couples TRBV15 to TRBJ2-3; 7 bases match TRBD2. V was pared by 5 bases and J by 3 bases, with 5 bases of the junction left unmatched. Germline V gives CDR1 LNHNV, CDR2 YYDKDF (reference sequence). This CDR3 region has 14 residues. This CDR3 is CATSGRVVTDTQYF. The CDR3 DNA reads as TGTGCCACCAGCGGGAGGGTGGTGACAGATACGCAGTATTTT.

This chain links TRBV5-1 with TRBJ2-1, with D maybe TRBD1 (6 bases). Trimming pared 3 bases from V and 1 base from J, leaving 11 bases between. The germline gives CDR1 SGHRS, CDR2 YFSETQ. The CDR3 is 15 amino acids. The CDR3 coding sequence is TGCGCCAGCAGCTCGGGGACAACTTCCTACAATGAGCAGTTCTTC. Residues: CASSSGTTSYNEQFF.

V is TRBV14 and J is TRBJ2-5, with D possibly matching TRBD2 (7 bases). Germline CDR1 reads SGHDN; CDR2 reads FVKESK. V lost 4 bases to trimming and J lost 5 bases, with 11 bases between them. CDR3 length: 13 residues. CDR3 DNA: TGTGCCAGCAGCCGGGGGGGGCTCGAGACCCAGTACTTC. This codes for CASSRGGLETQYF.

In its sample, this clone was seen once. This rearrangement joins TRBV2 to TRBJ2-7; 10 bases agree with TRBD2. The CDR3 is made up of 20 amino acids. V was clipped by 3 bases and J by 2 bases; unmatched bases: 19. Per germline, CDR1 SNHLY and CDR2 FYNNEI. The CDR3 region has the DNA TGTGCCAGCAGTGAGTTTCTTCCGGCCATGGCTAGCGGGGGAACCTACGAGCAGTACTTC. Translating it yields CASSEFLPAMASGGTYEQYF.

This chain links TRBV5-1 with TRBJ1-4; D is possibly TRBD1 (5 bases). CDR3 length equals 14 residues. The V gene's germline CDR1 is SGHRS and CDR2 YFSETQ. Deletions cut 2 bases from V and 8 bases from J, with 13 bases between. Here the CDR3 reads CASSLAGTWEKLFF. CDR3 DNA sequence: TGCGCCAGCAGCTTAGCGGGGACGTGGGAAAAACTGTTTTTT.

This rearrangement joins TRBV18 to TRBJ2-2; possibly TRBD2 for D (5 bases). V dropped 1 base and J dropped 1 base, with 19 bases sitting between them. The CDR3 is 19 amino acids. Germline CDR1 reads KGHSH; CDR2 reads LQKENI. In DNA form, the CDR3 reads TGTGCCAGCTCACCACGACCAGGACTGCACCCGCGGAACACCGGGGAGCTGTTTTTT. Translation gives CASSPRPGLHPRNTGELFF.

The chain uses TRBV27 and TRBJ2-7; 10 bases align to TRBD1. Trimming at V came to 5 bases and at J to 6 bases, leaving 4 bases not matched to a gene. Germline CDR1 MNHEY, CDR2 SMNVEV (reference sequence). This CDR3 is 13 amino acids long. CDR3: CASSHDRGREQYF. The CDR3 region has the DNA TGTGCCAGCAGTCACGACAGGGGGCGCGAGCAGTACTTC.

This clone was picked up one time. This sequence joins TRBV7-3 and TRBJ2-1; 11 bases agree with TRBD2. The germline gives CDR1 SGHTA, CDR2 FQGTGA. The CDR3 consists of 16 residues. Unmatched junction bases numbered 6, after V lost 5 bases and J lost 3 bases. CDR3 amino acids: CASSPPGTSGYNEQFF. The CDR3 DNA sequence: TGTGCCAGCAGCCCCCCCGGGACTAGCGGCTACAATGAGCAGTTCTTC.

J is TRBJ2-7 and V is TRBV18; 9 bases fit TRBD2. With 4 bases clipped from V and 3 bases from J, the junction kept 1 base outside the gene matches. Per germline, CDR1 KGHSH and CDR2 LQKENI. The CDR3 extends over 13 amino acids. The CDR3 loop is CASSLSGSYEQYF. The DNA of the CDR3 is TGTGCCAGCTCACTTAGCGGGAGCTACGAGCAGTACTTC.